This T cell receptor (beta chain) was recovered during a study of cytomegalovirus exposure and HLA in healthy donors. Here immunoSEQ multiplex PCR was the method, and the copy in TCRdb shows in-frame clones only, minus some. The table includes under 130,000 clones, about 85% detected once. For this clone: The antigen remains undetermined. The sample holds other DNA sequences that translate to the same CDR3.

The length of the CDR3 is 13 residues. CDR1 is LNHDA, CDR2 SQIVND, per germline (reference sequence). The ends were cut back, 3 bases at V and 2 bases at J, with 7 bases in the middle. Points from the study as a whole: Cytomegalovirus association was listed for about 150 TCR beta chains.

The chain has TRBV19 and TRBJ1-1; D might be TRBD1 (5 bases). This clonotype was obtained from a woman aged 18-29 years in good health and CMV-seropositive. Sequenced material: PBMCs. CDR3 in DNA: TGTGCCAGTAGTATCGGGGGTAACACTGAAGCTTTCTTT. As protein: CASSIGGNTEAFF.